The T cell receptor beta chain described here comes from a study of early T cells in non-severe SARS-CoV-2 infection. Details on this clonotype: What it recognizes is unknown.

The TCR library protocol was used to attach unique molecular identifiers. These identifiers were attached to individual cDNA molecules. Via MiXCR, TCRdb re-called the 5' RACE reads, giving one row per CDR3 protein. Of about 56,000 distinct CDR3 sequences detected, roughly 16% appear once; the ten largest clones hold about 4%. The germline CDR1 and CDR2 sequences are MDHEN and SYDVKM. Trimming pared 7 bases from V and 2 bases from J, leaving 9 bases between. The length of the CDR3 is 12 residues. Study conclusions and caveats: Private and CD4 specificities were missed by VDJdb matching, skewed to anti-spike CD8.

The sequences come from whole blood, collected at baseline. V gene TRBV28 combines with J gene TRBJ2-7; D is undetermined. The TCR was taken from an adult who was a healthcare worker with PCR-confirmed SARS-CoV-2 infection or an uninfected control (not recorded which). Here the CDR3 reads CASKGSTYEQYF. The CDR3 coding sequence is TGTGCCAGCAAGGGCAGCACCTACGAGCAGTACTTC.